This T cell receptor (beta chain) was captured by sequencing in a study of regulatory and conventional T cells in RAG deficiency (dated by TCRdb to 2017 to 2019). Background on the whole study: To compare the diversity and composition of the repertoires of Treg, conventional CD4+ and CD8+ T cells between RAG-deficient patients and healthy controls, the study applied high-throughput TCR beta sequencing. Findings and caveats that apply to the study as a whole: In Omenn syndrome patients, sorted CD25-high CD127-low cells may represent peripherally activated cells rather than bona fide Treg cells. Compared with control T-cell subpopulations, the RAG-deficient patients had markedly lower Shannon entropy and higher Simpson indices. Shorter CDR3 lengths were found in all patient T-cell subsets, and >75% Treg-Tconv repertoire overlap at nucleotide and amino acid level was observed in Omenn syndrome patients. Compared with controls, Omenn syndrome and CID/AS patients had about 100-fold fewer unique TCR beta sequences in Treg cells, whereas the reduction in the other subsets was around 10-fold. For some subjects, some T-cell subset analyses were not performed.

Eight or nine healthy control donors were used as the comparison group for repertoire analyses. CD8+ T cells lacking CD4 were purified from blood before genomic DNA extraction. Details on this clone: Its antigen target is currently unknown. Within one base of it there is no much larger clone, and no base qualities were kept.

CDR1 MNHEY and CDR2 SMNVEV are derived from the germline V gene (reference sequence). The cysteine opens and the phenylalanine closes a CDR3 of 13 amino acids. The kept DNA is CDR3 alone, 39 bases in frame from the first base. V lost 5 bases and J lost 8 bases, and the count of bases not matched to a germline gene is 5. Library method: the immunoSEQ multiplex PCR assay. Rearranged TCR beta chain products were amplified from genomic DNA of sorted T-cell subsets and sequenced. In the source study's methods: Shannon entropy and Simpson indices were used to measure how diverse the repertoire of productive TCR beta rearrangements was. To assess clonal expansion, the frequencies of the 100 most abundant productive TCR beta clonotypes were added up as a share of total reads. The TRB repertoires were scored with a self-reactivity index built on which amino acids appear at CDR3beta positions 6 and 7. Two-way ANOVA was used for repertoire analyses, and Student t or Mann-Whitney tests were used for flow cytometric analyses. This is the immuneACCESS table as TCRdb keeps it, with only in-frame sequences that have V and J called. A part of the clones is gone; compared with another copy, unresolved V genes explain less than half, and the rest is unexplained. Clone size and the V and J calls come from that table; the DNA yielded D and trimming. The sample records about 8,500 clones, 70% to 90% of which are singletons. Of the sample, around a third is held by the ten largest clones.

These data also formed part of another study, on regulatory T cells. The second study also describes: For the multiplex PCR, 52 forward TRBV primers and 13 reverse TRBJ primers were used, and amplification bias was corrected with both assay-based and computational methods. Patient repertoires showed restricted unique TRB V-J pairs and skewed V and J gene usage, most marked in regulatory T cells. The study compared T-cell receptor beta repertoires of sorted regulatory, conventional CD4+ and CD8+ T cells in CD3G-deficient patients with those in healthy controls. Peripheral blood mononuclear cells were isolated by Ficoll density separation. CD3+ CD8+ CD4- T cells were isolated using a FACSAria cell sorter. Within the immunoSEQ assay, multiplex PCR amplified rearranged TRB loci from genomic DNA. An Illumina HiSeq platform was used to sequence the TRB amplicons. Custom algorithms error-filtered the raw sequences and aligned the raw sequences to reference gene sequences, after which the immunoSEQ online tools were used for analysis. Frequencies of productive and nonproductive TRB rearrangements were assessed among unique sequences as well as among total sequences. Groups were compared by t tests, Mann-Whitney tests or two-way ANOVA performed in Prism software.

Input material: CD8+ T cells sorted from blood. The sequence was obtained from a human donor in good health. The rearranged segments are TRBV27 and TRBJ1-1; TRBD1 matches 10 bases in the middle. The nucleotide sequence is TGTGCCAGCAGTCCGGGGACAGGGGACGAAGCTTTCTTT. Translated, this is CASSPGTGDEAFF.